This TCR beta chain is from a study of T cells in Graves' hyperthyroidism and ophthalmopathy. Study summary: Upon initial diagnosis and before any treatment, peripheral blood was collected.

Trimming pared 1 base from V and 14 bases from J, leaving 12 bases between. The length of the CDR3 is 13 residues. The germline V gene encodes CDR1 SGHAT and CDR2 FQNNGV. A remark on this clonotype: Its target is not known.

Study results and limitations: Blood held most thyroid clonotypes expanded above 0.001 frequency.

Patients showing uncontrolled infection, other autoimmune disease, pregnancy or lactation were ineligible. Source material for PBMCs was about 11 ml fresh peripheral blood. TCR beta CDR3 region amplification was performed from RNA transcripts. When the TCR CDR3 underwent first-round RT-PCR, the HTBI primer set was used. Each CDR3 protein is one row after TCRdb ran MiXCR on the multiplex PCR reads. The repertoire holds around 690,000 distinct CDR3 sequences, with around 21% as singletons. The V and J genes are TRBV11-2 and TRBJ1-6; D may be TRBD1 (6 bases). The material sequenced was blood. The receptor was derived from a man aged 25 to 40 with Graves' ophthalmopathy. CDR3 residues: CASSLAGGPALHF. CDR3 DNA sequence: TGTGCCAGCAGCTTAGCTGGGGGCCCGGCCCTCCACTTT.